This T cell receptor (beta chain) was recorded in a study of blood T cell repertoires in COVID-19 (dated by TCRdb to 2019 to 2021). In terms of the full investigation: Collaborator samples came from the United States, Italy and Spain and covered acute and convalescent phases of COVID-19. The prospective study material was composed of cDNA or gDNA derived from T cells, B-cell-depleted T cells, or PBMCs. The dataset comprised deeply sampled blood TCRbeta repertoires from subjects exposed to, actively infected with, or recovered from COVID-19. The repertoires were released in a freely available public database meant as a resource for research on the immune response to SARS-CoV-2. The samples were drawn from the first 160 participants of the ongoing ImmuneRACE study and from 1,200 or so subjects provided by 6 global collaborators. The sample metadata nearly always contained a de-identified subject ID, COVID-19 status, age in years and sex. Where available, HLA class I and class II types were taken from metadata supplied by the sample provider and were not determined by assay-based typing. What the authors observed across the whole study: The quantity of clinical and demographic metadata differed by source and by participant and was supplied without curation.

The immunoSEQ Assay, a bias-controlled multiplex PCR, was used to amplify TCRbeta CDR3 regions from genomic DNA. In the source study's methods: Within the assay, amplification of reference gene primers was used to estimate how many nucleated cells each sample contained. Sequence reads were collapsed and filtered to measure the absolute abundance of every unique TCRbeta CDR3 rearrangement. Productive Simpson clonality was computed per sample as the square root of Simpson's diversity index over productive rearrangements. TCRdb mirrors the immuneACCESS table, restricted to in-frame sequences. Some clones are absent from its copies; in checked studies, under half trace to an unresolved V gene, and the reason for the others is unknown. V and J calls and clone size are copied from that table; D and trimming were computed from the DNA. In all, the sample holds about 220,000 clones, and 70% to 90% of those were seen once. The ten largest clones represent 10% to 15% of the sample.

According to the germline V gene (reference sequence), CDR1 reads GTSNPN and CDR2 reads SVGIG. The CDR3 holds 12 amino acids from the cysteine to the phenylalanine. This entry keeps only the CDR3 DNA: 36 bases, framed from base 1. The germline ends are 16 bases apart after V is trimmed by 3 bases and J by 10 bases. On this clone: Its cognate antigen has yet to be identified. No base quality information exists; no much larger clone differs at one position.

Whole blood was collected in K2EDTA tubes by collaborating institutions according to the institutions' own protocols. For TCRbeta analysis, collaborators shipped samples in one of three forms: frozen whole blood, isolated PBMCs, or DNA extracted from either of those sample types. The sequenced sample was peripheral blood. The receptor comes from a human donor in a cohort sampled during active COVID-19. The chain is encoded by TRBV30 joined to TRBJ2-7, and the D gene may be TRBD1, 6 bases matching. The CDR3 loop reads CAWSRIQGQQYF. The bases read TGTGCCTGGAGCCGCATACAGGGTCAACAGTACTTC.